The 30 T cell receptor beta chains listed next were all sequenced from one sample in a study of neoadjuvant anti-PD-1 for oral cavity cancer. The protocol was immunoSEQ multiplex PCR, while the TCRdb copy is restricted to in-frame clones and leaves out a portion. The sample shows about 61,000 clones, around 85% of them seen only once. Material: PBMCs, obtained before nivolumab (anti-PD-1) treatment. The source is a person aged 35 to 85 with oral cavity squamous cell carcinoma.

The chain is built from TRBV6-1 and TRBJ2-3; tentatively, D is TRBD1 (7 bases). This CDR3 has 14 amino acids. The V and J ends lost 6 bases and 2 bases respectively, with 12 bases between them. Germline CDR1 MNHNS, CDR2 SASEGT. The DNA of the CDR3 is TGTGCCAGCAGGGAGGGACAGTCCACAGATACGCAGTATTTT. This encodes CASREGQSTDTQYF.

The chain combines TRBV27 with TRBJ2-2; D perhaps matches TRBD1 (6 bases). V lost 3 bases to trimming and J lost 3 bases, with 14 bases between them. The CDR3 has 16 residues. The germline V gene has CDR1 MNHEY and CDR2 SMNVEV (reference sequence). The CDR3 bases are TGTGCCAGCAGTTTCCGTCCAGGGGCAGACACCGGGGAGCTGTTTTTT. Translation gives CASSFRPGADTGELFF.

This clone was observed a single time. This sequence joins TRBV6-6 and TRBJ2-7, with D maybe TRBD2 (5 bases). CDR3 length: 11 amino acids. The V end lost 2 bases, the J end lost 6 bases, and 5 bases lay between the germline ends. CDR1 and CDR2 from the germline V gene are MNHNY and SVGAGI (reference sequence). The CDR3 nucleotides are TGTGCCAGCAGTTACGGGAGCGAGCAGTACTTC. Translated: CASSYGSEQYF.

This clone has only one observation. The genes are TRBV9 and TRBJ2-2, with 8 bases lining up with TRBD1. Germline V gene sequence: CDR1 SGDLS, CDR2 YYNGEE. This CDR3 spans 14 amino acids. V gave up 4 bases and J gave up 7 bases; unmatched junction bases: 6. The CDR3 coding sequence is TGTGCCAGCAGCTCCCACAGGGGGGACGGGGAGCTGTTTTTT. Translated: CASSSHRGDGELFF.

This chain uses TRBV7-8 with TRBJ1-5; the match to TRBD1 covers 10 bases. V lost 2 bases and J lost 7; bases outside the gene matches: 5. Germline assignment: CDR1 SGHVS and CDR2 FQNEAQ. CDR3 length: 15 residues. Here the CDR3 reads CASSLNRDRGQPQHF. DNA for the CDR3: TGTGCCAGCAGCTTAAACCGGGACAGGGGACAGCCCCAGCATTTT.

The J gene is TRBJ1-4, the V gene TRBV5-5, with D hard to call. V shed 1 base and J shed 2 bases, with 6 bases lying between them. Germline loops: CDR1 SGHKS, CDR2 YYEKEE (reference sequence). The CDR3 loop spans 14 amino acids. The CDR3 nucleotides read TGTGCCAGCAGCTTGTTCAGCACTAATGAAAAACTGTTTTTT. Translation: CASSLFSTNEKLFF.

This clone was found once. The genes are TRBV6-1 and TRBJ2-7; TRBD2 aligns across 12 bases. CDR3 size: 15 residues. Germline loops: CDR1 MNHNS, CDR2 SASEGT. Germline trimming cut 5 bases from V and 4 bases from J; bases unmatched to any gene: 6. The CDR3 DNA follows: TGTGCCAGCAGTCCGACTAGCGGGAGAACGTACGAGCAGTACTTC. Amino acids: CASSPTSGRTYEQYF.

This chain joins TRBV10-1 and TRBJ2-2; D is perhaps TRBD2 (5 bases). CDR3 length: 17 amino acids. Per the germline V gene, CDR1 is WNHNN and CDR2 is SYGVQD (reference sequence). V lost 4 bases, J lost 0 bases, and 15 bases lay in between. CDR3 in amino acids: CASSGTLGISNTGELFF. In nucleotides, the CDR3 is TGCGCCAGCAGTGGGACCCTCGGGATCTCGAACACCGGGGAGCTGTTTTTT.

The CDR3 here is CASSSTGLWGYTF. CDR3 DNA: TGTGCCAGCAGCTCAACAGGGCTGTGGGGCTACACCTTC. V gene TRBV5-4 combines with J gene TRBJ1-2; the D gene is possibly TRBD1 (6 bases). The CDR3 totals 13 residues. Germline V gene sequence: CDR1 SGHNT, CDR2 YYREEE (reference sequence). V was trimmed by 3 bases and J by 8 bases, leaving 14 bases between them.

CDR3 nucleotides: TGTGCCAGCAGCAATAGGCAGGGCCTTGGAAACACCATATATTTT. Protein product: CASSNRQGLGNTIYF. The chain carries TRBV21-1 and TRBJ1-3; the D call in the table, TRBD1, was not verified against the DNA. TRBV21-1 corresponds to a pseudogene. The CDR3 totals 15 residues.

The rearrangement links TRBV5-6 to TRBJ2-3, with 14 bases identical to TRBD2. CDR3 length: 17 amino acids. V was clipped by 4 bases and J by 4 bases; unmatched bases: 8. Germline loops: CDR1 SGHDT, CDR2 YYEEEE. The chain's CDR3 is CASSLTSGGALPDTQYF. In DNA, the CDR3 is TGTGCCAGCAGCCTGACTAGCGGGGGGGCCCTCCCAGATACGCAGTATTTT.

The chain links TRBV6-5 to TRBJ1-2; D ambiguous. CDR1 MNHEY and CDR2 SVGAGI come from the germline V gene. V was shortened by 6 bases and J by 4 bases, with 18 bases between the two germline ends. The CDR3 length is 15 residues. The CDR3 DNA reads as TGTGCCAGCAGCCCGGTCGGTGCCAAGGGCTATGGCTACACCTTC. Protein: CASSPVGAKGYGYTF.

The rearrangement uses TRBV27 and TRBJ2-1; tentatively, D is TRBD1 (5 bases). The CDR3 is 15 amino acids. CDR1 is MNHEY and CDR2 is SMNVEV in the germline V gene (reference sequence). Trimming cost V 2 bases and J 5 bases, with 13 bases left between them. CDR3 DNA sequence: TGTGCCAGCAGTTTAAGGAGACAGCCTCACAATGAGCAGTTCTTC. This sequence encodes CASSLRRQPHNEQFF.

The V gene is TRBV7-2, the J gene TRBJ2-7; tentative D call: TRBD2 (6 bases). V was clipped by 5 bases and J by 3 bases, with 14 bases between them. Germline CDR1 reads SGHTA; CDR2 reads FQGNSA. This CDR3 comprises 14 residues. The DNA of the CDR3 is TGTGCCAGCAGCCCCCAGACTAGGATCTACGAGCAGTACTTC. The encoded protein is CASSPQTRIYEQYF.

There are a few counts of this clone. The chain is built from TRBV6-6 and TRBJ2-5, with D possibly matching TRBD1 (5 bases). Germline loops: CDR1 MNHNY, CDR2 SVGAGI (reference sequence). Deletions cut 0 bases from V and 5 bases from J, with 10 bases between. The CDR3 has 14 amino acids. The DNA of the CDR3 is TGTGCCAGCAGTTACTCGCAGGGTTGGGAGACCCAGTACTTC. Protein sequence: CASSYSQGWETQYF.

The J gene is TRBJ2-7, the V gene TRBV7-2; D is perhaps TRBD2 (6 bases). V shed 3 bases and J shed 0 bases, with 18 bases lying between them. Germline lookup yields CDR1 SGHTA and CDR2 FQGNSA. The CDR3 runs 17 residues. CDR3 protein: CASSLGRRGRFSYEQYF. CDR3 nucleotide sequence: TGTGCCAGCAGCTTGGGCCGTCGGGGGAGGTTCTCCTACGAGCAGTACTTC.

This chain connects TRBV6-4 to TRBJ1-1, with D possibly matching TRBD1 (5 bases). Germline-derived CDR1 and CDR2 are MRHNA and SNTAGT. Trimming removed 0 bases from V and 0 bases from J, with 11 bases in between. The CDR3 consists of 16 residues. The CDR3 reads CASSDSWGSLNTEAFF. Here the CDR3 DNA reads TGTGCCAGCAGTGACTCTTGGGGCAGCTTGAACACTGAAGCTTTCTTT.

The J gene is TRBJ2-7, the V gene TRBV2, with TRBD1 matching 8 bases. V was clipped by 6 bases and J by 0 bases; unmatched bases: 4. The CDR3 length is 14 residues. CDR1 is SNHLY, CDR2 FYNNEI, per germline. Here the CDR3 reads CASRTGTGSYEQYF. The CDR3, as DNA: TGTGCCAGCAGAACCGGGACAGGCTCCTACGAGCAGTACTTC.

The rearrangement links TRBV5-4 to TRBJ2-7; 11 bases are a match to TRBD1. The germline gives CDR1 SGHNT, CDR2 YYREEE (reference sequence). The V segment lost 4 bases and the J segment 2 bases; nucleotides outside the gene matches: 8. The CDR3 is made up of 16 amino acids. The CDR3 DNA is TGTGCCAGCAGCCTTCCCCAGGGACAGGGGGCCTACGAGCAGTACTTC. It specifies CASSLPQGQGAYEQYF.

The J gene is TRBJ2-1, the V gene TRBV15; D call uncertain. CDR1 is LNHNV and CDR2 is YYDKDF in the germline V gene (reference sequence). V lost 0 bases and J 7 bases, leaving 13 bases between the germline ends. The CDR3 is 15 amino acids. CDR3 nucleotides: TGTGCCACCAGCAGAGATCGATCTAGGACGAATGAGCAGTTCTTC. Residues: CATSRDRSRTNEQFF.

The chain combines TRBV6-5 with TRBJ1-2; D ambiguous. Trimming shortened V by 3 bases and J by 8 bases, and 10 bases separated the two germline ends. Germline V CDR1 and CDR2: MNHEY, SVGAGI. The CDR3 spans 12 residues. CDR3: CASSYGPAGYTF. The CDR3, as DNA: TGTGCCAGCAGTTATGGGCCGGCGGGCTACACCTTC.

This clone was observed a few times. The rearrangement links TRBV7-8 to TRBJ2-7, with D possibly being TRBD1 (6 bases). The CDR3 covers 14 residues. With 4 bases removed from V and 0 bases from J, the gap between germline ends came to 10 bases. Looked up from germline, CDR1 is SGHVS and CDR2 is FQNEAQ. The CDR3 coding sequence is TGTGCCAGCAGCTATAGAGGGGGCTCCTACGAGCAGTACTTC. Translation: CASSYRGGSYEQYF.

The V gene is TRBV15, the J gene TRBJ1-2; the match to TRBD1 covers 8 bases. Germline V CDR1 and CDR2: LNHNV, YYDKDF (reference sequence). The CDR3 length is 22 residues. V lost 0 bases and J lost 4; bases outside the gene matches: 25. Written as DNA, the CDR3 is TGTGCCACCAGCAGAGATAGGGCGAGACAGGGGCCCTCCACCCGGCTGGGCTATGGCTACACCTTC. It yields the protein CATSRDRARQGPSTRLGYGYTF.

The CDR3: CASSLQITGTSGSYNEQFF. The CDR3 DNA follows: TGTGCCAGTAGTCTCCAGATCACCGGGACTAGCGGTTCCTACAATGAGCAGTTCTTC. The chain recombines TRBV19 with TRBJ2-1; 11 nucleotides align to TRBD2. The CDR3 has 19 amino acids. With 5 bases clipped from V and 1 base from J, the junction kept 13 bases outside the gene matches. Germline V lookup: CDR1 LNHDA, CDR2 SQIVND (reference sequence).

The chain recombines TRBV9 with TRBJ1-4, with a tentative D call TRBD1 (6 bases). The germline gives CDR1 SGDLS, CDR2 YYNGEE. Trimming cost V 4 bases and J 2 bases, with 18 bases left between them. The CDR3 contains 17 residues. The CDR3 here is CASSPRGGTRTNEKLFF. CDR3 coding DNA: TGTGCCAGCAGCCCGAGAGGGGGGACAAGGACTAATGAAAAACTGTTTTTT.

The CDR3, as DNA: TGCGCCAGCAGCTCCGGACAGGGCTCCTACGAGCAGTACTTC. Its protein product is CASSSGQGSYEQYF. The chain recombines TRBV5-1 with TRBJ2-5; TRBD1 aligns across 8 bases. The last part of the DNA fits TRBJ2-7 better; the J call may be wrong. Germline V gene data show CDR1 as SGHRS and CDR2 as YFSETQ. The length of the CDR3 is 14 residues.

CDR3 bases: TGTGCCAGCAGCCACCCCGGGGGGGGCTTATTGGGTAATTCACCCCTCCACTTT. Residues: CASSHPGGGLLGNSPLHF. The genes are TRBV4-2 and TRBJ1-6; a weak D match, TRBD1 (6 bases). V was trimmed by 3 bases and J by 6 bases, leaving 21 bases between them. The CDR3 sequence is 18 residues long. Germline CDR1 and CDR2: LGHNA and YNFKEQ.

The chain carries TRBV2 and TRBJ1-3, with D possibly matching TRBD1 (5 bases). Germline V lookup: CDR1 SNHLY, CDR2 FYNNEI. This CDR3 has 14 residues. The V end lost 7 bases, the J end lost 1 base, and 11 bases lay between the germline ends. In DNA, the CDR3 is TGTGCCAGCAATGCCAGGGTATCTGGAAACACCATATATTTT. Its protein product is CASNARVSGNTIYF.

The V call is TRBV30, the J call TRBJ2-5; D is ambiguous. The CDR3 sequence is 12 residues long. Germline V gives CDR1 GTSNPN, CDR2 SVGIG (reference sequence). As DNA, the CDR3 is TGTGCTTCGGACCGGCCTCAAGAGACCCAGTACTTC. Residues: CASDRPQETQYF.

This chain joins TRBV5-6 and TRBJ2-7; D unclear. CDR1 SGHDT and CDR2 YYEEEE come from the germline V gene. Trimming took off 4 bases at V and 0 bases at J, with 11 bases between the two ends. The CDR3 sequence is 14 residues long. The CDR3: CASSAYLGSYEQYF. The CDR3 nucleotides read TGTGCCAGCAGCGCGTATCTAGGCTCCTACGAGCAGTACTTC.